This T cell receptor beta chain came from a study of cytomegalovirus exposure and HLA in healthy donors. This CDR3 spans 14 amino acids. From germline, CDR1 is MNHEY and CDR2 SVGAGI. The V end lost 0 bases, the J end lost 8 bases, and 13 bases lay between the germline ends. From the approximately 120-subject validation cohort, which was separate from the approximately 700-subject first cohort, the donors were drawn. Some clones are missing from TCRdb's copy, which holds only in-frame ones; the method was immunoSEQ multiplex PCR. The sample holds 150,000 to 200,000 clones; around 85% are singletons and the top ten take over 2%.

This clonotype was obtained from a young man in good health and CMV-seropositive. This chain connects TRBV6-5 to TRBJ1-2; D may be TRBD1 (5 bases). The sequenced material came from PBMCs. In DNA form, the CDR3 reads TGTGCCAGCAGTTACTCGTATCAGGGTTTGGGCTACACCTTC. It translates to CASSYSYQGLGYTF.